This is a list of T cell receptor beta chains from one sample in a study of control samples from healthy donors and cancer patients. Using immunoSEQ multiplex PCR, the repertoire was profiled, and TCRdb retains in-frame clones only, with some absent. The data hold 100,000 to 150,000 clones, with about 93% observed a single time. Sequences were obtained from blood. These TCRs come from a man aged 40-55 years in good health. CDR3s include the opening cysteine and the closing phenylalanine or tryptophan. The D gene is left open where the match is weak. A row's size may be missing; if present it is once, few, many or a size class.

CASSQGLAGYETQYF,TGTGCCAGCAGTCAGGGGTTAGCGGGGTATGAGACCCAGTACTTC,TRBD2,.,15,TRBV28,TRBJ2-5
CASSGLTSGGNTGELFF,TGCGCCAGCTCTGGCCTTACTAGCGGGGGCAACACCGGGGAGCTGTTTTTT,TRBD2,.,17,TRBV5-1,TRBJ2-2
CASGLVDRGRRNEQFF,TGTGCTAGTGGTTTGGTCGACAGGGGGCGAAGGAATGAGCAGTTCTTC,TRBD1,.,16,TRBV12-5,TRBJ2-1
CASSLTGSNEKLFF,TGTGCCAGCAGCTTGACGGGGAGTAATGAAAAACTGTTTTTT,.,.,14,TRBV7-9,TRBJ1-4
CASSHLTGSGEQYF,TGTGCCAGCAGTCACCTGACAGGGTCGGGGGAGCAGTACTTC,TRBD1,.,14,TRBV6-5,TRBJ2-7
CASSLVQGAFNYGYTF,TGTGCCAGCAGCTTAGTCCAGGGGGCATTTAACTATGGCTACACCTTC,TRBD1,.,16,TRBV7-9,TRBJ1-2
CSVGQGQGYTF,TGCAGCGTTGGTCAGGGACAGGGCTACACCTTC,TRBD1,.,11,TRBV29-1,TRBJ1-2
CASKENLLTEAFF,TGTGCCAGTAAGGAGAATTTACTGACTGAAGCTTTCTTT,.,.,13,TRBV19,TRBJ1-1
CAWTTGGAEAFF,TGTGCCTGGACGACAGGGGGGGCTGAAGCTTTCTTT,TRBD1,once,12,TRBV30,TRBJ1-1
CASSILAEETQYF,TGTGCCAGTAGTATACTAGCGGAAGAGACCCAGTACTTC,TRBD2,.,13,TRBV19,TRBJ2-5
CASKQTGREYF,TGTGCCAGCAAACAGACGGGACGGGAGTACTTC,.,once,11,TRBV12-3/TRBV12-4,TRBJ2-7
CASSVAGSQETQYF,TGCGCCAGCAGTGTAGCGGGATCCCAAGAGACCCAGTACTTC,TRBD2,.,14,TRBV10-2,TRBJ2-5
CAWSTGRGYEQYF,TGTGCCTGGAGTACGGGCAGGGGCTACGAGCAGTACTTC,.,.,13,TRBV30,TRBJ2-7
CAWSVSPSGSGGYTF,TGTGCCTGGAGTGTATCCCCCTCGGGATCGGGAGGCTACACCTTC,.,.,15,TRBV30,TRBJ1-2